A selection of T cell receptor beta chains follows, all from one sample in a study of T cell changes during pregnancy in multiple sclerosis. Generated by immunoSEQ multiplex PCR, the TCRdb table keeps only in-frame clones and is missing some. The data hold about 59,000 clones, with 80% to 95% observed a single time. The sample consisted of peripheral blood, taken in the third trimester of pregnancy. The receptor set was obtained from a female donor in good health, enrolled as a control in a pregnancy study. The CDR3 runs from the conserved cysteine through the conserved F or W. A D gene is named only where the DNA matches it firmly. Clone sizes are given selectively: once, few, many, or a class where the clone is expanded.

abundance	d_gene	j_gene	v_gene	CDR3nt	CDR3aa
.	.	TRBJ1-5	TRBV4-1	TGCGCCAGCAGCCTCGAACTTGGCAATCAGCCCCAGCATTTT	CASSLELGNQPQHF
.	.	TRBJ1-1	TRBV27	TGTGCCAGCAGTTCAGTTTCTTTCGGGGCGGGGACTGAAGCTTTCTTT	CASSSVSFGAGTEAFF
.	.	TRBJ1-5	TRBV6-6	TGTGCCAGCAGTCACCACAGGGATAGCAATCAGCCCCAGCATTTT	CASSHHRDSNQPQHF
.	TRBD2	TRBJ2-3	TRBV30	TGTGCCTGGAACCTCGGACTAGCGGGAGCAGATACGCAGTATTTT	CAWNLGLAGADTQYF
.	.	TRBJ1-2	TRBV7-9	TGTGCCAGCAGCCCATCGGGTGGGGAGATAAACTATGGCTACACCTTC	CASSPSGGEINYGYTF
.	.	TRBJ1-6	TRBV21-1	TGTGCCAGCAGCAATGGGGACAGGAGGCGATCACCCCTCCACTTT	CASSNGDRRRSPLHF
.	TRBD1	TRBJ2-4	TRBV30	TGTGCCTGGAGTGGAGGTTGGGACAGCCAAAACATTCAGTACTTC	CAWSGGWDSQNIQYF
.	.	TRBJ2-5	TRBV18	TGTGCCAGCTCACCAAATCTCCAAGAGACCCAGTACTTC	CASSPNLQETQYF
.	.	TRBJ2-2	TRBV6-5	TGTGCCAGCAGTTACTTTCAGGGATCCGGGGAGCTGTTTTTT	CASSYFQGSGELFF
few	TRBD1	TRBJ1-1	TRBV5-6	TGTGCCAGCAGATCAAGGGGGCGAGACACTGAAGCTTTCTTT	CASRSRGRDTEAFF
.	.	TRBJ1-4	TRBV7-2	TGTGCCAGCAGCTTGAGGGCACAGGGTACTAATGAAAAACTGTTTTTT	CASSLRAQGTNEKLFF
.	TRBD1	TRBJ1-2	TRBV19	TGTGCCAGTAGTAGAAGGGGGCGTTTTGATGGCTACACCTTC	CASSRRGRFDGYTF
few	TRBD1	TRBJ1-2	TRBV5-1	TGCGCCAGCAGCTACGGATCGGGACAGCGTAACTATGGCTACACCTTC	CASSYGSGQRNYGYTF
.	TRBD2	TRBJ2-1	TRBV7-9	TGTGCCAGCAGTACGGGACTAGCGGGGGATTTTTCCTACAATGAGCAGTTCTTC	CASSTGLAGDFSYNEQFF
.	.	TRBJ2-1	TRBV5-5	TGTGCCAGCAGCCGGGGATCTCTCAATGAGCAGTTCTTC	CASSRGSLNEQFF
.	.	TRBJ2-7	TRBV6-5	TGTGCCAGCTCTAGCGACTCCTACGAGCAGTACTTC	CASSSDSYEQYF
.	.	TRBJ1-5	TRBV29-1	TGCAGCGTGGGGGGAGGGGGGGTGAGTCAGCCCCAGCATTTT	CSVGGGGVSQPQHF
.	TRBD1	TRBJ2-7	TRBV5-6	TGTGCCAGCAGCTTGGGGACAGGGGGTTTGGGGCCCTACGAGCAGTACTTC	CASSLGTGGLGPYEQYF
.	TRBD2	TRBJ2-5	TRBV6-1	TGTGCCAGCACTGATCTTAGCGGGGGGGTTGGAGAGACCCAGTACTTC	CASTDLSGGVGETQYF
.	TRBD2	TRBJ2-5	TRBV7-2	TGTGCCAGCAGCTCGGGACTAGCGGGAGAGACCCAGTACTTC	CASSSGLAGETQYF
.	TRBD2	TRBJ2-3	TRBV4-1	TGCGCCAGCAGCCAAGCGGGGGGGGTGGCCCTGACAGATACGCAGTATTTT	CASSQAGGVALTDTQYF
.	.	TRBJ2-7	TRBV28	TGTGCCAGCAGTTCAGTTTACGAGCAGTACTTC	CASSSVYEQYF
.	.	TRBJ1-1	TRBV1	TGCACCAGCAGCCAAGATAAACGGACAATTACGGCTTTCTTT	CTSSQDKRTITAFF
.	TRBD2	TRBJ2-3	TRBV19	TGTGCCAGTAGTATTGGAGCGGGAGTAGATACGCAGTATTTT	CASSIGAGVDTQYF
once	TRBD2	TRBJ2-7	TRBV19	TGTGCCAGTAGTAGGAGGACTAGCGGGAATCACGAGCAGTACTTC	CASSRRTSGNHEQYF
.	TRBD2	TRBJ2-2	TRBV2	TGTGCCAGCAGACTAGCGGAAAAGAACACCGGGGAGCTGTTTTTT	CASRLAEKNTGELFF
.	.	TRBJ1-2	TRBV5-5	TGTGCCAGCAGCATAGAAACAGGGCGGATTAACTATGGCTACACCTTC	CASSIETGRINYGYTF
.	.	TRBJ2-2	TRBV23-1	TGCGCCAGCAGTCAATCTCGGGGAGCCGGGGAGCTGTTTTTT	CASSQSRGAGELFF
.	.	TRBJ1-4	TRBV6-5	TGTGCCAGCAGTTACGACACCGCGTCAACTAATGAAAAACTGTTTTTT	CASSYDTASTNEKLFF
.	TRBD1	TRBJ1-2	TRBV2	TGTGCCAGTAGAGAGACAGGGTCCAACTATGGCTACACCTTC	CASRETGSNYGYTF
.	.	TRBJ2-5	TRBV15	TGTGCCACCAGTTCCCAGGGTGTTTGGGAGACCCAGTACTTC	CATSSQGVWETQYF
.	TRBD2	TRBJ2-7	TRBV19	TGTGCCAGTAGTAAAGGACTAGCGGGTAGGCCCACCCTCCTTTCCTACGAGCAGTACTTC	CASSKGLAGRPTLLSYEQYF
.	.	TRBJ2-1	TRBV11-2	TGTGCCGTCCTAGTGGAGACCTACAATGAGCAGTTCTTC	CAVLVETYNEQFF
.	.	TRBJ2-7	TRBV5-1	TGCGCCAGCAGCGCCCAGGGACTTTCCTACGAGCAGTACTTC	CASSAQGLSYEQYF
.	TRBD1	TRBJ2-1	TRBV25-1	TGTGCCACCGCGACAGGGGGGTCCAATGAGCAGTTCTTC	CATATGGSNEQFF
.	.	TRBJ1-4	TRBV7-9	TGTGCCAGCAGCTTAGATCCCAGTCCGGGGATGGAAAAACTGTTTTTT	CASSLDPSPGMEKLFF
.	.	TRBJ2-3	TRBV7-2	TGTGCCAGCCAAGGGGGGGGTACGCAGTATTTT	CASQGGGTQYF
.	.	TRBJ1-4	TRBV19	TGTGCCAGTAATTCGGCAGGGGCCGGGGATGAAAAACTGTTTTTT	CASNSAGAGDEKLFF
.	.	TRBJ2-7	TRBV21-1	TGTGCCAGCAGCAGACACTCGCTCTCCTACGAGCAGTACTTC	CASSRHSLSYEQYF
.	.	TRBJ2-3	TRBV6-6	TGTGCCAGCAGTACGGGACAAGGGGACCGAAATACGCAGTATTTT	CASSTGQGDRNTQYF
.	.	TRBJ2-6	TRBV10-3	TGTGCCACCGAGACAGGCAACTCTGGGGCCAACGTCCTGACTTTC	CATETGNSGANVLTF
.	.	TRBJ2-1	TRBV4-3	TGCGCCAGCAGCCCCTCCTCGGGGGTCTCCTACAATGAGCAGTTCTTC	CASSPSSGVSYNEQFF